What follows describes a single TCR beta chain. Trimming took 3 bases from V and 4 from J, leaving 9 bases between them. This CDR3 is built from 13 residues. The data derive from a study of blood T cell repertoires in COVID-19. Study overall: Samples came from the United States, Italy and Spain, spanning acute and convalescent COVID-19. T cells, B-cell-depleted T cells, or PBMCs provided the cDNA or gDNA that served as material.

Original analysis: Quantification of nucleated cells was approximated via reference gene primer amplification. The assay was immunoSEQ multiplex PCR, and TCRdb's table has in-frame clones only and misses some. The V and J calls and clone size come from that table; D and trimming were worked out from the DNA. Among about 20,000 clones listed, about 88% were seen once. The sequencing input was peripheral blood. The clonotype was recovered from a human donor in a cohort sampled during active COVID-19. The V and J genes are TRBV12-3 or TRBV12-4 and TRBJ1-2; D remains unclear. This chain's CDR3 is CASSFKNSYGYTF. In DNA form, the CDR3 reads TGTGCCAGCAGTTTTAAAAACAGCTATGGCTACACCTTC.